This TCR beta chain is drawn from a study of T-cell memory formation after mild COVID-19. Study information: Across donors, TCR clusters were largely donor specific.

On this clonotype: Its antigen is not known.

MiXCR, run by TCRdb on the 5' RACE reads, gives a single entry per CDR3 protein. The table has 300,000 to 400,000 distinct CDR3 sequences, over 25% seen once. This CDR3 spans 18 amino acids. Germline V CDR1 and CDR2: SQVTM, ANQGSEA. Trimming removed 0 bases from V and 0 bases from J; junction bases left unmatched: 13. Study conclusions and caveats: Pre-infection memory carried some responding clones, suggesting that cross-reactive memory joined. Researchers report contracting CD4+ clones mostly in CM and EM, with CD8+ clones in EMRA.

What was sequenced was PBMCs or a T cell subset sorted from them (not recorded which). This receptor was taken from an adult woman who had mild COVID-19 (a few samples of this study predate the infection). Cell type and time point are not known. V gene TRBV29-1 combines with J gene TRBJ1-1, with 7 bases fitting TRBD1. The CDR3, as DNA: TGCAGCGTTGAAGATCTCATCTGGGACAGAAACTTGAACACTGAAGCTTTCTTT. Translation: CSVEDLIWDRNLNTEAFF.